This T cell receptor (beta chain) originates from a study of T cell responses to AZD1222 COVID-19 vaccine. Trimming removed 5 bases at V and 4 bases at J, with 21 bases between. The CDR3 totals 16 residues. CDR1 is SGHNT and CDR2 is YYREEE in the germline V gene (reference sequence). Produced via immunoSEQ multiplex PCR; TCRdb's table is partial and in-frame only. This sample has roughly 170,000 clones, with 75% to 95% found just once. Sequencing used peripheral blood, obtained on day 0 of AZD1222 vaccination. V usage is TRBV5-4 and J usage is TRBJ1-1; tentative D call: TRBD1 (5 bases). This TCR came from an adult in good health. The CDR3 region is CASRVGGSQSSTEAFF. Written as DNA, the CDR3 is TGTGCCAGCAGGGTTGGGGGGTCCCAAAGTAGCACTGAAGCTTTCTTT.